Described below is a single TCR beta chain sequence and its context. What it recognizes is unknown. Only in-frame clones appear in the TCRdb table, and some are missing; sequencing was by immunoSEQ multiplex PCR. The profile shows about 120,000 clones, approximately 90% of them singletons. This CDR3 is built from 15 residues. The V gene end was trimmed by 5 bases and the J gene end by 10 bases; junction bases not matched to a gene: 15. In germline, CDR1 is SGHDT, CDR2 YYEEEE. This entry is derived from a study of T cell responses to AZD1222 COVID-19 vaccine. Notes on the study in general: Baseline antibody screening turned up just a handful of seropositive AZD1222 recipients. Donors were mostly white British, more females; clonal diversity possibly underestimated.

Sequences were derived from peripheral blood, sampled on day 0 of AZD1222 vaccination. The chain employs TRBV5-6 and TRBJ2-1, with 7 bases lining up with TRBD2. The receptor was isolated from an adult in good health. The CDR3 DNA follows: TGTGCCAGCAGTAGGGAGGGTCATCGGGAAGGGGAGCAGTTCTTC. Translating gives CASSREGHREGEQFF. The full variable domain, rest sourced from reference TRBV5-6 and TRBJ2-1, is DAGVTQSPTHLIKTRGQQVTLRCSPKSGHDTVSWYQQALGQGPQFIFQYYEEEERQRGNFPDRFSGHQFPNYSSELNVNALLLGDSALYLCASSREGHREGEQFFGPGTRLTVL.